This TCR beta chain was obtained from a study of T cells expressing NK-cell markers (dated by TCRdb to between 2020 and 2021). With respect to the entire study: TCR beta-chain repertoires were profiled in sorted CD3+CD56+NKG2C+, CD3+CD56+NKG2C- and CD3+CD56-NKG2C+ T-cell subsets from fewer than 10 donors. Illumina HiSeq 2000/2500, MiSeq or NextSeq was used to sequence libraries as 2 x 150 bp reads. Seven of the eight sequenced donors were HCMV-seropositive and one was HCMV-seronegative. Randomly selected healthy volunteers, three men and five women, were used as the eight sequenced donors. Study-level results and caveats: Those dominant clonotypes were again the most abundant among CD3+CD56-NKG2C+ cells in a few donors, at 28.3-60.1%. For five or six donors, the dominant CD3+CD56+NKG2C+ clonotypes were among the top 10 CD8+ clonotypes and accounted for about 1.0-7.0% of CD8+ T cells. Whether the expanded NKG2C-expressing T cell clones were specific for HCMV antigens remained unclear.

Taken from the germline V gene, the CDR1 and CDR2 loops are SQVTM and ANQGSEA. The CDR3 numbers 12 residues from cysteine through phenylalanine. No DNA sequence is on record. Sequencing was performed on an Illumina HiSeq 2000. TCR beta cDNA libraries were made by 5'RACE template switching that added a universal primer site and unique molecular identifiers. cDNA synthesis was primed from the TCR beta constant segment, followed by two successive PCR amplification steps. From the authors' description of their analysis: MIGEC handled demultiplexing of the reads and grouping by UMI, while MiTCR was used to assemble and quantify clonotypes. To exclude erroneous sequences, any TCR cDNA sequence not supported by at least two reads was discarded. The tcR package was used for downstream repertoire analysis, with clonotypes matched between fractions based on CDR3 nucleotide sequence plus V segment. Antigen specificity was annotated against VDJdb with VDJmatch, allowing one amino acid substitution in CDR3. TCRdb reanalyzed the reads, keeping one entry per CDR3 protein sequence and omitting DNA. V and J calls and clone size were set by TCRdb, not the authors. The sample table holds 440,000 or so distinct CDR3 sequences. Jointly, the top ten make up under 7.5% of the sample.

HCMV serostatus was determined by detecting HCMV-specific IgG in serum with a commercial ELISA kit. Ficoll density gradient centrifugation was used to isolate peripheral blood mononuclear cells from blood. Turning to this clonotype: Its recognized antigen is unknown.

The V and J segments used are TRBV29-1 and TRBJ2-5. The specimen was blood T cells: a sorted CD56 or NKG2C T cell subset, CD4+ or CD8+ T cells, or bulk PBMC T cells (not recorded which). The source of this sequence is a woman aged 18 to 69 in good health. The CDR3 amino acid sequence is: CSVAKGSETQYF.